Shown below are 2 T cell receptor beta chains from a single sample sequenced in a study of T cell repertoires in aging, cancer and after chemotherapy. Rearranged V-D-J TRB sequences were amplified with a mixed TRB-A/B primer pool. MiXCR, applied by TCRdb to the multiplex PCR reads, yields one record per CDR3 protein. The table includes under 6,500 distinct CDR3 sequences, less than 50% detected once. Peripheral blood genomic DNA, not sorted cells or RNA, was the template. Sequenced input: blood. The receptors shown here come from a human donor in good health.

The chain employs TRBV18 and TRBJ2-3; D uncertain. V was pared by 0 bases and J by 1 base, with 8 bases between. CDR1 is KGHSH and CDR2 is LQKENI in the germline V gene. The CDR3 runs to 15 residues. CDR3 nucleotides: TGTGCCAGCTCACCACCGACGGAACGCACAGATACGCAGTATTTT. Translated: CASSPPTERTDTQYF.

V and J are TRBV20-1 and TRBJ2-5; tentative D call: TRBD2 (6 bases). CDR1 is DFQATT, CDR2 SNEGSKA, per germline (reference sequence). Trimming took off 3 bases at V and 5 bases at J, with 16 bases between the two ends. The length of the CDR3 is 14 residues. The CDR3 bases are TGCAGTGCTAGGGGTACTAGCATTAGTGAGACCCAGTACTTC. As protein: CSARGTSISETQYF.